This entry is about one TCR beta chain. Germline values: CDR1 SGHAT, CDR2 FQNNGV. CDR3 size: 17 residues. Trimming took off 0 bases at V and 2 bases at J, with 16 bases between the two ends. The data were obtained in a study of cytomegalovirus exposure and HLA in healthy donors. The PCR used 60 Vbeta and 13 Jbeta primers. Assay: immunoSEQ multiplex PCR; the TCRdb copy retains only in-frame clones and omits some. The data contain 150,000 to 200,000 clones, roughly 79% of them singletons. Sequencing was carried out using PBMCs. This sequence was found in a woman aged 45-65 years in good health and CMV-seropositive. The V gene is TRBV11-2, the J gene TRBJ2-5, with D perhaps TRBD1 (6 bases). The CDR3 loop reads CASSLDIPGVEQETQYF. The CDR3 coding sequence is TGTGCCAGCAGCTTAGATATTCCAGGGGTGGAACAAGAGACCCAGTACTTC.